The 22 T cell receptor beta chains given below trace back to one sample, sequenced in a study of shared clonotypes between healthy human individuals. Some clones are missing from TCRdb's copy, which holds only in-frame ones; the method was immunoSEQ multiplex PCR. The sample lists more than 850,000 clones, 70% to 80% occurring once. The specimen sequenced was memory CD4+ T cells from PBMCs. Documented subset: CD45RA-negative fraction. These receptors originate from a man aged 18 to 29 in good health. Some clones in this sample may be carry-over from other donors' samples.

The J gene is TRBJ2-4, the V gene TRBV28, with 10 positions matching TRBD2. The CDR3 is 21 residues long. Germline CDR1 MDHEN, CDR2 SYDVKM. The V segment lost 1 base and the J segment 0 bases; nucleotides outside the gene matches: 15. CDR3 amino acids: CASSLFQSASGSRLAKNIQYF. The CDR3 DNA follows: TGTGCCAGCAGTTTATTTCAGTCGGCTAGCGGGAGTAGATTAGCCAAAAACATTCAGTACTTC.

The rearrangement links TRBV6-1 to TRBJ2-7; TRBD2 matches 8 bases. V dropped 6 bases and J dropped 3; count of bases not matched to a gene: 4. This CDR3 contains 13 residues. CDR1 and CDR2 from the germline V gene are MNHNS and SASEGT. This chain's CDR3 is CASRLAVLYEQYF. The CDR3, as DNA: TGTGCCAGCAGACTAGCGGTTCTCTACGAGCAGTACTTC.

There are a few counts of this clone. V usage is TRBV7-2 and J usage is TRBJ2-5; tentatively, D is TRBD1 (5 bases). This CDR3 is 15 amino acids long. In germline, CDR1 is SGHTA, CDR2 FQGNSA. Deletions cut 1 base from V and 5 bases from J, with 14 bases between. CDR3 DNA: TGTGCCAGCAGCTTAGTCCCCTCGTGGGGCGAGACCCAGTACTTC. This encodes CASSLVPSWGETQYF.

This chain uses TRBV7-7 with TRBJ2-2; D is possibly TRBD1 (6 bases). Trimming took off 0 bases at V and 0 bases at J, with 11 bases between the two ends. Germline CDR1 reads SSHAT; CDR2 reads FNYEAQ (reference sequence). This CDR3 spans 17 amino acids. For the CDR3, the DNA is TGTGCCAGCAGCTTAGCGCCCGGACAGCCGAACACCGGGGAGCTGTTTTTT. Its translation: CASSLAPGQPNTGELFF.

The chain couples TRBV7-6 to TRBJ2-5, with TRBD1 as a possible D gene (6 bases). CDR3 size: 14 residues. Germline loops: CDR1 SGHVS, CDR2 FNYEAQ. V lost 5 bases, J lost 1 base, and 11 bases lay in between. The CDR3 DNA follows: TGTGCCAGCAGCCCGGGACATCCCCAAGAGACCCAGTACTTC. This translates into CASSPGHPQETQYF.

V is TRBV7-9 and J is TRBJ1-1, with a possible D match to TRBD1 (5 bases). The V end was cut by 7 bases, the J end by 4 bases, with 16 bases between. Germline CDR1 is SEHNR and CDR2 is FQNEAQ (reference sequence). The CDR3 covers 14 residues. CDR3 coding DNA: TGTGCCAGCACCCAAGGTGGGGCGAGCACTGAAGCTTTCTTT. Protein: CASTQGGASTEAFF.

The rearrangement links TRBV5-4 to TRBJ2-5; no reliable D call. The CDR3 loop spans 16 amino acids. Trimming took 1 base from V and 2 from J, leaving 15 bases between them. Germline loops: CDR1 SGHNT, CDR2 YYREEE (reference sequence). The CDR3 DNA follows: TGTGCCAGCAGCTTGCAGACGGGCACAGCACAAGAGACCCAGTACTTC. This translates into CASSLQTGTAQETQYF.

The V call is TRBV5-4, the J call TRBJ2-4; D is perhaps TRBD1 or TRBD2 (5 bases each). V gave up 3 bases and J gave up 10 bases, with 17 bases separating them. The V gene's germline CDR1 is SGHNT and CDR2 YYREEE (reference sequence). This CDR3 has 14 residues. The CDR3 protein is CASSSIRDGNIQYF. The CDR3 coding sequence is TGTGCCAGCAGCTCCATCCGGGACGGGAATATTCAGTACTTC.

The chain uses TRBV5-5 and TRBJ1-2; a weak D match, TRBD1 (6 bases). CDR1 is SGHKS, CDR2 YYEKEE, per germline (reference sequence). Trimming cost V 4 bases and J 3 bases, with 13 bases left between them. This CDR3 region has 14 residues. The CDR3 loop reads CASSLAGADYGYTF. The CDR3 nucleotides read TGTGCCAGCAGCCTAGCGGGGGCTGACTATGGCTACACCTTC.

As DNA, the CDR3 is TGTGCCAGCAGCTCCTTCGACAACTATGGCTACACCTTC. This codes for CASSSFDNYGYTF. The V gene is TRBV7-2, the J gene TRBJ1-2; no clear D gene. Germline CDR1 reads SGHTA; CDR2 reads FQGNSA. The CDR3 runs to 13 residues. V lost 4 bases and J lost 2, with 8 bases in between. Full variable domain (missing parts from reference TRBV7-2 and TRBJ1-2): GAGVSQSPSNKVTEKGKDVELRCDPISGHTALYWYRQSLGQGLEFLIYFQGNSAPDKSGLPSDRFSAERTGGSVSTLTIQRTQQEDSAVYLCASSSFDNYGYTFGSGTRLTVV.

The rearrangement links TRBV7-2 to TRBJ2-7; D may be TRBD2 (6 bases). V dropped 7 bases and J dropped 7 bases, with 20 bases sitting between them. The CDR3 has 14 amino acids. Germline V gives CDR1 SGHTA, CDR2 FQGNSA. CDR3 nucleotides: TGTGCCAGCACTAGCGCCAACCCCGTAGGGGAGCAGTACTTC. Translation gives CASTSANPVGEQYF.

This clone was observed a handful of times. V gene TRBV10-3 combines with J gene TRBJ1-4; D not certain. The CDR3 contains 14 residues. The germline V and J ends were trimmed by 5 bases and 4 bases, with 11 bases remaining between them. Germline assignment: CDR1 ENHRY and CDR2 SYGVKD. The CDR3 DNA follows: TGTGCCATCAGTAAGGAGCCGCTTAATGAAAAACTGTTTTTT. Amino acids: CAISKEPLNEKLFF.

The chain employs TRBV19 and TRBJ1-2; D might be TRBD1 (5 bases). CDR1 and CDR2 from the germline V gene are LNHDA and SQIVND (reference sequence). V was clipped by 0 bases and J by 0 bases, with 17 bases between them. This CDR3 has 18 amino acids. The CDR3 coding sequence is TGTGCCAGTAGTATAGATGGCGCAGGGAGTCCCTCTAACTATGGCTACACCTTC. It specifies CASSIDGAGSPSNYGYTF.

This sequence joins TRBV19 and TRBJ1-1; D ambiguous. V gave up 3 bases and J gave up 5 bases, with 10 bases separating them. Germline CDR1 LNHDA, CDR2 SQIVND (reference sequence). The CDR3 runs to 13 residues. This CDR3 reads CASSMSTGTEAFF. The CDR3 nucleotides are TGTGCCAGTAGTATGTCAACGGGGACTGAAGCTTTCTTT.

Ten or more counts support this clone. The chain links TRBV11-2 to TRBJ2-1, with TRBD1 matching 7 bases. This CDR3 spans 17 amino acids. Per the germline V gene, CDR1 is SGHAT and CDR2 is FQNNGV. The junction had 14 bases not matched to a gene; V was cut back by 5 bases and J by 4 bases. This CDR3 reads CASSNRDRTTKYNEQFF. The CDR3 bases are TGTGCCAGCAGCAACCGGGACAGAACTACGAAGTACAATGAGCAGTTCTTC.

V and J are TRBV18 and TRBJ1-1, with D perhaps TRBD1 (5 bases). The CDR3 runs to 14 residues. Germline lookup yields CDR1 KGHSH and CDR2 LQKENI. V lost 7 bases and J lost 3, with 15 bases in between. The CDR3 sequence is CASFNRGGDTEAFF. Written as DNA, the CDR3 is TGTGCCAGCTTTAACCGGGGAGGGGACACTGAAGCTTTCTTT.

The CDR3 bases are TGTGCCAGCAGCTTAGGCGGGGAGGCCTCCTACGAGCAGTACTTC. This sequence encodes CASSLGGEASYEQYF. The J gene is TRBJ2-7, the V gene TRBV7-9; TRBD2 is a possible D gene (6 bases). Deletions cut 1 base from V and 0 bases from J, with 10 bases between. Germline V gene sequence: CDR1 SEHNR, CDR2 FQNEAQ (reference sequence). The CDR3 covers 15 residues.

This clone was seen at least ten times. The CDR3 coding sequence is TGTGCCAGCAACAGGATGGCAGCTTACAATGAGCAGTTCTTC. Protein sequence: CASNRMAAYNEQFF. The chain is built from TRBV2 and TRBJ2-1, with D perhaps TRBD1 (5 bases). Trimming pared 7 bases from V and 4 bases from J, leaving 14 bases between. Germline V lookup: CDR1 SNHLY, CDR2 FYNNEI. The CDR3 spans 14 residues.

The J gene is TRBJ2-7, the V gene TRBV6-1; no clear D gene. V was cut by 2 bases and J by 5 bases, with 7 bases left in between. The CDR3 has 12 residues. Looked up from germline, CDR1 is MNHNS and CDR2 is SASEGT. CDR3 nucleotide sequence: TGTGCCAGCAGTGAAAAGGGTAACGAGCAGTACTTC. It is translated as CASSEKGNEQYF.

This clone was observed once. This chain joins TRBV7-9 and TRBJ2-3; D is unclear. V was shortened by 1 base and J by 1 base, with 3 bases between the two germline ends. The CDR3 loop spans 13 amino acids. Per the germline V gene, CDR1 is SEHNR and CDR2 is FQNEAQ (reference sequence). The CDR3 coding sequence is TGTGCCAGCAGCTTAGGCCGCACAGATACGCAGTATTTT. Translated: CASSLGRTDTQYF.

The rearrangement joins TRBV9 to TRBJ1-2; 8 bases map to TRBD1. V lost 5 bases, J lost 2 bases, and 5 bases stayed unmatched. The CDR3 has 14 residues. CDR1 and CDR2 (germline): SGDLS, YYNGEE. The chain's CDR3 is CASSPGGRNYGYTF. As DNA, the CDR3 is TGTGCCAGCAGTCCAGGGGGCCGGAACTATGGCTACACCTTC.

The rearrangement uses TRBV7-2 and TRBJ1-4, with D possibly TRBD1 on 6 matching bases. CDR1 and CDR2 (germline): SGHTA, FQGNSA. V was cut by 5 bases and J by 8 bases, with 12 bases left in between. The CDR3 is made up of 13 amino acids. The CDR3 nucleotides are TGTGCCAGCAGCCCGGGACATTACGAAAAACTGTTTTTT. Amino acid sequence: CASSPGHYEKLFF.